The 27 T cell receptor beta chains in this list originate from one sample, sequenced in a study of blood T cell repertoires in COVID-19. Profiling relied on immunoSEQ multiplex PCR, and the TCRdb table lists in-frame clones only, not all of them. The sample lists about 320,000 clones; approximately 88% were seen once. Specimen: PBMCs or T cells enriched from blood (not recorded which). These TCRs come from a man aged 30-40 years who had recovered from COVID-19.

This clone came up once. V usage is TRBV12-3 or TRBV12-4 and J usage is TRBJ1-4, with D possibly being TRBD1 (5 bases). Trimming left V 2 bases short and J 11 bases short, with 9 bases between. The CDR3 totals 12 residues. The DNA of the CDR3 is TGTGCCAGCAGTTTAAGGGGCCATAAACTGTTTTTT. Protein sequence: CASSLRGHKLFF.

This rearrangement joins TRBV7-8 to TRBJ2-6; possibly TRBD1 for D (6 bases). Germline assignment: CDR1 SGHVS and CDR2 FQNEAQ. V was cut by 0 bases and J by 0 bases, with 21 bases left in between. The CDR3 covers 21 residues. CDR3 in DNA: TGTGCCAGCAGCTTAGCGAGGGACATTAGAATGTGGCTCTCTGGGGCCAACGTCCTGACTTTC. Translating it yields CASSLARDIRMWLSGANVLTF.

This chain uses TRBV6-4 with TRBJ2-7; 10 nucleotides align to TRBD1. CDR1 and CDR2 (germline): MRHNA, SNTAGT. V lost 4 bases and J lost 2; bases outside the gene matches: 5. This CDR3 has 15 amino acids. The CDR3 nucleotides are TGTGCCAGCAGTGGAGACAGGGGGCCTGCCTACGAGCAGTACTTC. Amino acids: CASSGDRGPAYEQYF.

This chain connects TRBV2 to TRBJ1-5, with TRBD1 as a possible D gene (6 bases). Trimming removed 10 bases at V and 3 bases at J, with 10 bases between. CDR1 is SNHLY and CDR2 is FYNNEI in the germline V gene. The CDR3 totals 12 residues. The chain's CDR3 is CATQGVNQPQHF. CDR3 nucleotides: TGTGCCACACAGGGTGTCAATCAGCCCCAGCATTTT.

The chain joins TRBV30 to TRBJ2-2; a possible D gene is TRBD1 (5 bases). The germline V and J ends were trimmed by 2 bases and 0 bases, with 7 bases remaining between them. The CDR3 spans 14 residues. Germline V gene sequence: CDR1 GTSNPN, CDR2 SVGIG (reference sequence). Written as DNA, the CDR3 is TGTGCCTGGAGTACAGGTCCGAACACCGGGGAGCTGTTTTTT. Translated, it gives CAWSTGPNTGELFF.

This clone occurred a few times. The rearrangement links TRBV5-1 to TRBJ1-1; maybe TRBD1 (6 bases). The V and J ends lost 0 bases and 0 bases respectively, with 18 bases between them. Germline values: CDR1 SGHRS, CDR2 YFSETQ. There are 18 residues in the CDR3. The CDR3 sequence is CASSLEAPGVGMNTEAFF. The CDR3 bases are TGCGCCAGCAGCTTGGAGGCCCCAGGGGTCGGTATGAACACTGAAGCTTTCTTT.

This clone was observed a handful of times. The rearrangement joins TRBV30 to TRBJ1-1, with D possibly matching TRBD1 (5 bases). From germline, CDR1 is GTSNPN and CDR2 SVGIG (reference sequence). V was pared by 3 bases and J by 1 base, with 12 bases between. This CDR3 spans 14 amino acids. The CDR3 nucleotides are TGTGCCTGGAGAGGGGCAGGCTCGAACACTGAAGCTTTCTTT. It encodes CAWRGAGSNTEAFF.

On this clone itself: Because the CDR3's place on the DNA is in doubt, the DNA is left out and the CDR3 is given as listed by TCRdb. The chain joins TRBV2 to TRBJ1-1. Inclusive of both ends, the CDR3 amounts to 14 amino acids. The germline V gene encodes CDR1 SNHLY and CDR2 FYNNEI. CDR3 region: CASSTSTGNTEAFF.

The chain couples TRBV2 to TRBJ2-5; TRBD1 agrees at 9 bases. The V gene's germline CDR1 is SNHLY and CDR2 FYNNEI. The CDR3 consists of 15 residues. The ends lost 6 bases at V and 2 bases at J; junction bases unmatched: 7. This chain's CDR3 is CASRAWTGAQETQYF. The CDR3 nucleotides read TGTGCCAGCAGGGCCTGGACAGGGGCGCAAGAGACCCAGTACTTC.

This rearrangement joins TRBV5-5 to TRBJ2-7; 8 positions match TRBD2. The CDR3 has 17 residues. V was clipped by 0 bases and J by 1 base; unmatched bases: 9. Germline V lookup: CDR1 SGHKS, CDR2 YYEKEE (reference sequence). The CDR3 protein is CASSLEGGAGGSYEQYF. The CDR3, as DNA: TGTGCCAGCAGCTTGGAAGGTGGGGCGGGGGGATCCTACGAGCAGTACTTC.

This chain links TRBV11-3 with TRBJ2-5; tentatively, D is TRBD2 (5 bases). Germline V gene data show CDR1 as SGHNT and CDR2 as YENEEA. Trimming shortened V by 6 bases and J by 1 base, and 12 bases separated the two germline ends. This CDR3 contains 14 residues. CDR3 DNA: TGTGCCAGCAGTAGACGGGGTGCCCAAGAGACCCAGTACTTC. This gives the protein CASSRRGAQETQYF.

The gene calls are TRBV28 and TRBJ2-7, with D perhaps matching TRBD1 (6 bases). V lost 6 bases to trimming and J lost 1 base, with 10 bases between them. Germline V gene data show CDR1 as MDHEN and CDR2 as SYDVKM. This CDR3 is built from 13 residues. The CDR3 sequence: CASSPGTSYEQYF. The CDR3 DNA reads as TGTGCCAGCAGCCCGGGGACATCCTACGAGCAGTACTTC.

V gene TRBV2 combines with J gene TRBJ2-5, with no clear D. CDR1 is SNHLY, CDR2 FYNNEI, per germline. Between the trimmed V and J ends, which lost 8 bases and 1 base, there was a span of 5 bases. This CDR3 spans 11 amino acids. The CDR3 here is CASPLQETQYF. The CDR3 DNA follows: TGTGCCAGCCCCCTCCAAGAGACCCAGTACTTC.

The chain recombines TRBV19 with TRBJ2-7; TRBD1 might be the D (6 bases). The germline CDR1 and CDR2 sequences are LNHDA and SQIVND (reference sequence). The CDR3 runs to 13 residues. Trimming took off 4 bases at V and 3 bases at J, with 10 bases between the two ends. Written as DNA, the CDR3 is TGTGCCAGTAGTAGTGAACAGGGCTACGAGCAGTACTTC. This gives the protein CASSSEQGYEQYF. The whole variable domain, remainder taken from reference TRBV19 and TRBJ2-7, is DGGITQSPKYLFRKEGQNVTLSCEQNLNHDAMYWYRQDPGQGLRLIYYSQIVNDFQKGDIAEGYSVSREKKESFPLTVTSAQKNPTAFYLCASSSEQGYEQYFGPGTRLTVT.

V and J are TRBV19 and TRBJ1-2; maybe TRBD1 (6 bases). CDR3 length: 13 amino acids. V dropped 7 bases and J dropped 4 bases, with 13 bases sitting between them. CDR1 is LNHDA and CDR2 is SQIVND in the germline V gene (reference sequence). CDR3 loop: CASTRDTRYGYTF. CDR3 DNA: TGTGCCAGTACCCGGGACACCCGCTATGGCTACACCTTC.

This clone showed up just a few times. V and J are TRBV5-1 and TRBJ2-7; 12 bases fit TRBD1. The CDR3 is 15 amino acids. Germline values: CDR1 SGHRS, CDR2 YFSETQ. J was trimmed by 4 bases and V by 4 bases; bases with no gene match: 6. The CDR3 DNA reads TGCGCCAGCAGCCCGGGACAGGGGGCAAGGTACGAGCAGTACTTC. Protein: CASSPGQGARYEQYF.

The chain joins TRBV15 to TRBJ1-1; the D is unclear. Germline V lookup: CDR1 LNHNV, CDR2 YYDKDF (reference sequence). The CDR3 length is 9 residues. In DNA form, the CDR3 reads TGTGCAACAAACACTGAAGCTTTCTTT. Amino acid sequence: CATNTEAFF.

The V and J genes are TRBV24-1 and TRBJ2-6; 9 nucleotides match TRBD1. Germline-derived CDR1 and CDR2 are KGHDR and SFDVKD. With 4 bases clipped from V and 0 bases from J, the junction kept 6 bases outside the gene matches. CDR3 size: 18 residues. CDR3 sequence: CATSDPGQGHSGANVLTF. The CDR3 DNA is TGTGCCACCAGTGACCCGGGACAGGGCCACTCTGGGGCCAACGTCCTGACTTTC.

V usage is TRBV7-3 and J usage is TRBJ2-1; perhaps TRBD2 as D (5 bases). CDR3 length: 16 residues. Looked up from germline, CDR1 is SGHTA and CDR2 is FQGTGA. V was shortened by 0 bases and J by 9 bases, with 18 bases between the two germline ends. DNA for the CDR3: TGTGCCAGCAGCTTAACGTTGTTAGCGAGCCTCAGTGAGCAGTTCTTC. It yields the protein CASSLTLLASLSEQFF.

The chain uses TRBV3-1 (or the pseudogene TRBV3-2) and TRBJ2-1; 13 bases are a match to TRBD2. This CDR3 contains 15 residues. Germline V gene data show CDR1 as LGHDT and CDR2 as YNNKEL (reference sequence). Trimming cost V 3 bases and J 12 bases; bases outside gene matches: 8. CDR3 coding DNA: TGTGCCAGCAGCCACCTCGGGACTAGCGGGGTTGGGCAGTTCTTC. The encoded protein is CASSHLGTSGVGQFF.

V usage is TRBV6-4 and J usage is TRBJ2-3, with 10 bases lining up with TRBD1. Germline CDR1 and CDR2: MRHNA and SNTAGT. The V gene end was trimmed by 0 bases and the J gene end by 5 bases; junction bases not matched to a gene: 2. The CDR3 length is 15 residues. The CDR3 loop reads CASSDSTGGIDTQYF. In nucleotides, the CDR3 is TGTGCCAGCAGTGACTCGACAGGGGGCATAGATACGCAGTATTTT.

The chain couples TRBV4-2 to TRBJ2-2; 9 nucleotides agree with TRBD2. V was pared by 0 bases and J by 1 base, with 3 bases of the junction left unmatched. Germline lookup yields CDR1 LGHNA and CDR2 YNFKEQ. The CDR3 is made up of 17 amino acids. The CDR3 loop is CASSQEVSGGNTGELFF. The DNA for the CDR3 is TGTGCCAGCAGCCAAGAGGTTAGCGGGGGGAACACCGGGGAGCTGTTTTTT.

CDR3 sequence reads: CAISEPGDRSAGYTIYF. The CDR3 nucleotides read TGTGCCATCAGTGAGCCAGGGGACAGGTCGGCGGGGTACACCATATATTTT. This chain connects TRBV10-3 to TRBJ1-3; 8 bases are shared with TRBD1. V shed 2 bases, J shed 8 bases, and the junction held 14 bases outside the gene matches. The germline CDR1 and CDR2 sequences are ENHRY and SYGVKD. The CDR3 totals 17 residues.

The V and J genes are TRBV12-3 or TRBV12-4 and TRBJ1-2, with D uncertain. V was cut by 1 base and J by 8 bases, with 8 bases left in between. CDR3 length: 12 residues. The CDR3 region has the DNA TGTGCCAGCAGTTTAGGACAACCCGGCTACACCTTC. It codes for CASSLGQPGYTF.

V usage is TRBV9 and J usage is TRBJ2-1; the D gene is possibly TRBD2 (6 bases). The CDR3 covers 13 residues. The germline CDR1 and CDR2 sequences are SGDLS and YYNGEE. V gave up 3 bases and J gave up 5 bases, with 9 bases separating them. The CDR3 reads CASSGSGDNEQFF. The CDR3 coding sequence is TGTGCCAGCAGCGGGTCGGGGGACAATGAGCAGTTCTTC.

This clone has only a few counts. V and J are TRBV6-5 and TRBJ2-7, with D possibly matching TRBD2 (6 bases). Germline V gene sequence: CDR1 MNHEY, CDR2 SVGAGI. This CDR3 region has 14 residues. The V and J ends lost 10 bases and 4 bases respectively, with 20 bases between them. The CDR3 DNA follows: TGTGCCACCGCCCCCGGCGGGGAAAGTTACGAGCAGTACTTC. Its protein is CATAPGGESYEQYF.

V and J are TRBV6-5 and TRBJ2-2, with D uncertain. This CDR3 contains 11 residues. Germline assignment: CDR1 MNHEY and CDR2 SVGAGI. V dropped 6 bases and J dropped 7 bases, with 6 bases sitting between them. The CDR3 loop is CASRRDGELFF. CDR3 nucleotide sequence: TGTGCCAGCAGACGAGACGGGGAGCTGTTTTTT.